A selection of T cell receptor beta chains follows, all from one sample in a study of T-cell memory formation after mild COVID-19. Via MiXCR, TCRdb re-called the 5' RACE reads, giving one row per CDR3 protein. The repertoire holds some 54,000 distinct CDR3 sequences, with 9% to 9.5% as singletons. Source material: PBMCs or a T cell subset sorted from them (not recorded which). The receptor source for this set is a man between 18 and 35 years old who had mild COVID-19 (a few samples of this study predate the infection). Cell type and time point are not known. CDR3s include the opening cysteine and the closing phenylalanine or tryptophan. A D gene is named only where the DNA matches it firmly. Rows give clone size only sometimes, using once, few, many, or a class for an expanded clone.

J | length | D | size | V | CDR3 | DNA
TRBJ2-3 | 16 | . | few | TRBV18 | CASSPSGGSSTDTQYF | TGTGCCAGCTCACCTTCCGGGGGATCTAGCACAGATACGCAGTATTTT
TRBJ1-1 | 14 | . | . | TRBV9 | CASSVTGGNTEAFF | TGTGCCAGCAGCGTGACGGGGGGGAACACTGAAGCTTTCTTT
TRBJ1-1 | 16 | . | few | TRBV18 | CASSPSAAGGRSDAFF | TGTGCCAGCTCCCCTTCCGCTGCCGGGGGGCGGAGTGACGCTTTCTTT
TRBJ2-1 | 14 | . | . | TRBV5-1 | CASSIGGGYNEQFF | TGCGCCAGCAGCATTGGAGGGGGCTACAATGAGCAGTTCTTC
TRBJ1-6 | 15 | TRBD1 | few | TRBV18 | CASSLVTGKESPLHF | TGTGCCAGCTCACTAGTGACAGGGAAGGAGTCACCCCTCCACTTT
TRBJ2-1 | 13 | . | many | TRBV6-5 | CASSYPGHNEQFF | TGTGCCAGCAGTTACCCAGGGCACAATGAGCAGTTCTTC
TRBJ2-1 | 15 | TRBD2 | . | TRBV4-3 | CASSRGGASYNEQFF | TGCGCCAGCAGCCGCGGGGGGGCCTCCTACAATGAGCAGTTCTTC
TRBJ1-5 | 18 | TRBD1 | few | TRBV6-1 | CASSDLEVQGYSNQPQHF | TGTGCCAGCAGTGACCTTGAAGTACAGGGGTATAGCAATCAGCCCCAGCATTTT
TRBJ2-3 | 15 | TRBD1 | few | TRBV12-3/TRBV12-4 | CASSLGQGRVDTQYF | TGTGCCAGCAGCCTAGGACAGGGGCGGGTAGATACGCAGTATTTT
TRBJ2-3 | 14 | . | few | TRBV7-2 | CASSQRDLKYTQYF | TGTGCCAGCAGTCAGAGGGACTTGAAGTATACGCAGTATTTT
TRBJ2-5 | 15 | . | . | TRBV6-5 | CASTPPGGAGETQYF | TGTGCCAGCACCCCCCCGGGGGGCGCTGGGGAGACCCAGTACTTC
TRBJ2-3 | 13 | . | few | TRBV7-2 | CASSLAFTDTQYF | TGTGCCAGCAGCTTAGCGTTTACAGATACGCAGTATTTT
TRBJ2-3 | 17 | . | few | TRBV20-1 | CSARDFSRGAGTDTQYF | TGCAGTGCTAGAGATTTCTCGCGCGGGGCCGGAACAGATACGCAGTATTTT
TRBJ2-5 | 16 | . | few | TRBV3-1 | CASSQESLGSQETQYF | TGTGCCAGCAGCCAAGAATCACTAGGGAGCCAAGAGACCCAGTACTTC
TRBJ2-1 | 12 | . | . | TRBV12-3/TRBV12-4 | CASIRDRGEQFF | TGTGCCAGCATCCGGGACCGCGGTGAGCAGTTCTTC
TRBJ1-1 | 13 | . | many | TRBV7-3 | CASSQGMNTEAFF | TGTGCCAGCTCCCAGGGCATGAACACTGAAGCTTTCTTT
TRBJ1-6 | 16 | . | few | TRBV7-2 | CASSLGQVLYNSPLHF | TGTGCCAGCAGCTTAGGACAGGTCCTTTATAATTCACCCCTCCACTTT
TRBJ2-3 | 15 | TRBD2 | . | TRBV7-2 | CASSFVAGPRDTQYF | TGTGCCAGCAGCTTCGTAGCGGGTCCGAGGGATACGCAGTATTTT
TRBJ2-4 | 15 | . | many | TRBV4-3 | CASSQDWGAQNIQYF | TGCGCCAGCAGCCAAGATTGGGGGGCCCAAAACATTCAGTACTTC
TRBJ2-3 | 13 | TRBD2 | few | TRBV6-5 | CASRSGVADTQYF | TGTGCCAGCAGGAGCGGGGTAGCAGATACGCAGTATTTT
TRBJ2-3 | 17 | . | . | TRBV5-1 | CASSLEPGGHTSDTQYF | TGCGCCAGCAGCTTGGAACCCGGGGGTCATACATCAGATACGCAGTATTTT
TRBJ2-3 | 18 | TRBD2 | many | TRBV5-1 | CASSRGTSGSTSTDTQYF | TGCGCCAGCAGCAGGGGGACTAGCGGATCGACTAGCACAGATACGCAGTATTTT
TRBJ1-2 | 14 | TRBD1 | many | TRBV5-1 | CASSLDRGMSGYTF | TGCGCCAGCAGCTTGGACAGGGGAATGTCTGGCTACACCTTC
TRBJ2-1 | 13 | . | many | TRBV30 | CAWAGSSYNEQFF | TGTGCCTGGGCGGGGAGCTCCTACAATGAGCAGTTCTTC
TRBJ2-1 | 15 | TRBD2 | . | TRBV5-1 | CASSLYQRGLGEQFF | TGCGCCAGCAGCTTGTACCAGCGGGGTCTCGGTGAGCAGTTCTTC
TRBJ2-3 | 13 | . | few | TRBV7-2 | CASSFQVTDTQYF | TGTGCCAGCAGCTTCCAGGTTACAGATACGCAGTATTTT
TRBJ1-2 | 14 | . | few | TRBV7-9 | CASSPGTVNYGYTF | TGTGCCAGCAGCCCCGGGACGGTGAACTATGGCTACACCTTC
TRBJ2-1 | 13 | TRBD2 | once | TRBV20-1 | CIGRRGTYNEQFF | TGCATCGGACGGCGGGGGACCTACAATGAGCAGTTCTTC
TRBJ2-5 | 13 | . | many | TRBV7-3 | CASSFGPKETQYF | TGTGCCAGCAGCTTTGGACCGAAAGAGACCCAGTACTTC
TRBJ1-2 | 16 | TRBD1 | . | TRBV7-2 | CASSLGSGQAIYGYTF | TGTGCCAGCAGCTTAGGCTCGGGACAGGCTATCTATGGCTACACCTTC
TRBJ1-3 | 16 | . | few | TRBV5-1 | CASRFGNPSSGNTIYF | TGCGCCAGCAGGTTCGGCAATCCGAGCTCTGGAAACACCATATATTTT
TRBJ2-7 | 13 | . | . | TRBV7-2 | CASSLPSSYEQYF | TGTGCCAGCAGCTTACCAAGCTCCTACGAGCAGTACTTC
TRBJ1-6 | 14 | . | . | TRBV7-2 | CASSLMGVSSPLHF | TGTGCCAGCAGCTTAATGGGAGTAAGCTCACCCCTCCACTTT
TRBJ2-1 | 13 | . | many | TRBV7-3 | CASSPPPYNEQFF | TGTGCCAGCAGCCCCCCCCCTTACAATGAGCAGTTCTTC
TRBJ1-1 | 14 | . | few | TRBV5-1 | CASSPPNRESEAFF | TGCGCCAGCAGCCCTCCGAACAGGGAATCTGAAGCTTTCTTT
TRBJ1-5 | 15 | . | . | TRBV4-1 | CASSQDPGGIQPQHF | TGCGCCAGCAGCCAAGATCCCGGGGGTATTCAGCCCCAGCATTTT
TRBJ2-2 | 16 | . | . | TRBV9 | CASSDDFAGATGELFF | TGTGCCAGCAGCGACGACTTTGCGGGGGCGACCGGGGAGCTGTTTTTT
TRBJ1-1 | 13 | . | . | TRBV5-6 | CASSPQMNTEALF | TGTGCCAGCAGTCCACAGATGAACACTGAAGCTTTATTT
TRBJ1-1 | 14 | TRBD1 | few | TRBV18 | CASSPRQGEREAFF | TGTGCCAGCTCACCGCGACAGGGGGAAAGAGAAGCTTTCTTT
TRBJ2-3 | 16 | TRBD2 | many | TRBV20-1 | CSARVGAGGPGDTQYF | TGCAGTGCTAGGGTAGGGGCGGGGGGGCCTGGAGATACGCAGTATTTT
TRBJ2-5 | 12 | . | . | TRBV7-9 | CASRTEQETQYF | TGTGCCAGCCGAACGGAGCAAGAGACCCAGTACTTC
TRBJ1-1 | 17 | . | few | TRBV5-1 | CASSLAFRVQGGTEAFF | TGCGCCAGCAGCTTGGCGTTTCGGGTCCAGGGCGGAACTGAAGCTTTCTTT
TRBJ2-1 | 17 | TRBD1 | few | TRBV7-9 | CASSLLSGGMSYNEQFF | TGTGCCAGCAGCTTACTCTCAGGGGGCATGTCCTACAATGAGCAGTTCTTC